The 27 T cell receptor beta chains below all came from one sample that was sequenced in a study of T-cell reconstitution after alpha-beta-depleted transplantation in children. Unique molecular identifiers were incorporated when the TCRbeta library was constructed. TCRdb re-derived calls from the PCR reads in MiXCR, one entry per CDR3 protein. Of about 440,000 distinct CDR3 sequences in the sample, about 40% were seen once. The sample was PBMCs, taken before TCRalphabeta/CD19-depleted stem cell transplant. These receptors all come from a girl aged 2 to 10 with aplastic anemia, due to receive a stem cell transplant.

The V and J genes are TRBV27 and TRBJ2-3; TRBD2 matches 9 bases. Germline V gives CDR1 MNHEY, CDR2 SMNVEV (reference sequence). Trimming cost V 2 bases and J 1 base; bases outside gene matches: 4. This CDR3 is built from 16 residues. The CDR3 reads CASSLMRGGGTDTQYF. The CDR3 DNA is TGTGCCAGCAGTTTAATGCGCGGGGGGGGCACAGATACGCAGTATTTT.

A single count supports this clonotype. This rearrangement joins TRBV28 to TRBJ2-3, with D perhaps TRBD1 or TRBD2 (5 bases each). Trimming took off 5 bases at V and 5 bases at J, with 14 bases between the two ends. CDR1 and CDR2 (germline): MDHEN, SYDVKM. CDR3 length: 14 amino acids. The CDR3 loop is CASSVLGVIDTQYF. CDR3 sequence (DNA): TGTGCCAGCAGTGTGCTGGGGGTCATAGATACGCAGTATTTT.

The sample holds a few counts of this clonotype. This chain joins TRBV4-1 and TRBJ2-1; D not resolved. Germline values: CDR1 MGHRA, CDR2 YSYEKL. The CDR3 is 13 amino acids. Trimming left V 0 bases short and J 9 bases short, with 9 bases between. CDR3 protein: CASSQDRGREQFF. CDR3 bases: TGCGCCAGCAGCCAAGATAGAGGTCGTGAGCAGTTCTTC.

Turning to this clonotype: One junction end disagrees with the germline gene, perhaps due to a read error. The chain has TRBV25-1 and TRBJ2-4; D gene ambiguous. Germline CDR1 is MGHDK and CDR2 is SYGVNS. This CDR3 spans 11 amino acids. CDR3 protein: CASSSSNSQYF. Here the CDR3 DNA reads TGTGCCAGCAGTAGCTCCAACAGTCAGTACTTC.

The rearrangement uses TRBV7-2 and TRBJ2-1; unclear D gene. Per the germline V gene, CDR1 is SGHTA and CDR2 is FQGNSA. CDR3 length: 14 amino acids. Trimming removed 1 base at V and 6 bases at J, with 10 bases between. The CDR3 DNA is TGTGCCAGCAGCTTAGAGTCGAGAATCAATGAGCAGTTCTTC. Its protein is CASSLESRINEQFF.

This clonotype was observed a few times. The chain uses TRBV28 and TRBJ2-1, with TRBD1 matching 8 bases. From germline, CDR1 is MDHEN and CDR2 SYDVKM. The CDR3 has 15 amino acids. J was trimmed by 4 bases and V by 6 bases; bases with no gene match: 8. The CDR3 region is CASSRTGTGYNEQFF. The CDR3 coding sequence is TGTGCCAGCAGCAGAACCGGGACAGGTTACAATGAGCAGTTCTTC.

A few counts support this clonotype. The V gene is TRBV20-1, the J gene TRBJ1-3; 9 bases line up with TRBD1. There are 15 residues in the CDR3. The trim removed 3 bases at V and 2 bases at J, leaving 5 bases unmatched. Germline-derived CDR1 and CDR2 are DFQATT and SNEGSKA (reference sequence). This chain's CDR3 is CSARKHRGPGNTIYF. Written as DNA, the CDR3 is TGCAGTGCTAGGAAACACAGGGGGCCTGGAAACACCATATATTTT.

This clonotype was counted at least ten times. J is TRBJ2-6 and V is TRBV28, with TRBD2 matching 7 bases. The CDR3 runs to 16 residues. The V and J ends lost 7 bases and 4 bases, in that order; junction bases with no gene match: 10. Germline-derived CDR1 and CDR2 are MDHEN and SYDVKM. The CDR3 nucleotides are TGTGCCAGCACCGATCCTGGGAGGGCGGGGGCCAACGTCCTGACTTTC. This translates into CASTDPGRAGANVLTF.

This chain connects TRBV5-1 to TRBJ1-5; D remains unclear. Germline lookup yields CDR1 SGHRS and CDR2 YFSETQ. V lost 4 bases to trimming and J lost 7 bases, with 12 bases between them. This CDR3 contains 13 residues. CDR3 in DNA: TGCGCCAGCAGCAAAATGCCAGGCCAGCCCCAGCATTTT. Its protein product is CASSKMPGQPQHF.

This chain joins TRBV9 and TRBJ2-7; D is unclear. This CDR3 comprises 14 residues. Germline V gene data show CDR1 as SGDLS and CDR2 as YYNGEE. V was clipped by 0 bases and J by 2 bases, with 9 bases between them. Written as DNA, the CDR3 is TGTGCCAGCAGCGTAGACATTATTACCTACGAGCAGTACTTC. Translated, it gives CASSVDIITYEQYF. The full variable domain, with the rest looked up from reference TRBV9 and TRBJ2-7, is DSGVTQTPKHLITATGQRVTLRCSPRSGDLSVYWYQQSLDQGLQFLIQYYNGEERAKGNILERFSAQQFPDLHSELNLSSLELGDSALYFCASSVDIITYEQYFGPGTRLTVT.

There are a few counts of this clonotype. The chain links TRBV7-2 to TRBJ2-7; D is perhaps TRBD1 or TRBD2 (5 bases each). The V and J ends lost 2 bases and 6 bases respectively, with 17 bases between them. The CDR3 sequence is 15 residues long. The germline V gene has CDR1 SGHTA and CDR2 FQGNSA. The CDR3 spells CASSLTAFSGREQYF. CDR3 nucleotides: TGTGCCAGCAGCTTAACCGCCTTTTCGGGGCGCGAGCAGTACTTC. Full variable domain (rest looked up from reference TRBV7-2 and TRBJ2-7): GAGVSQSPSNKVTEKGKDVELRCDPISGHTALYWYRQSLGQGLEFLIYFQGNSAPDKSGLPSDRFSAERTGGSVSTLTIQRTQQEDSAVYLCASSLTAFSGREQYFGPGTRLTVT.

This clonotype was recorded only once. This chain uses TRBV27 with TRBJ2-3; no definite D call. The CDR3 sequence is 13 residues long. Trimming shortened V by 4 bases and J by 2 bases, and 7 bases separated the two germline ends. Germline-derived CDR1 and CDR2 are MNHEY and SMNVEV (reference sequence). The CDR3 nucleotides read TGTGCCAGCAGTTGGGTCGTCACAGATACGCAGTATTTT. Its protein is CASSWVVTDTQYF.

CDR3 sequence: CASRTSGGAGRDTQYF. CDR3 DNA: TGTGCCAGCAGGACTAGCGGGGGGGCCGGTCGAGATACGCAGTATTTT. The J gene is TRBJ2-3, the V gene TRBV12-3 or TRBV12-4; 14 nucleotides line up with TRBD2. Losses at the gene ends were 6 bases for V and 5 bases for J; bases not matched to a gene: 7. CDR3 length: 16 residues.

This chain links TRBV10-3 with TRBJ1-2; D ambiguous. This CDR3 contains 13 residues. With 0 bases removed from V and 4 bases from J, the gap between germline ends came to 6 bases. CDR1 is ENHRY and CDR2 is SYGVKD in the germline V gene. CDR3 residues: CAISESGLYGYTF. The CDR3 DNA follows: TGTGCCATCAGTGAGTCGGGTCTCTATGGCTACACCTTC.

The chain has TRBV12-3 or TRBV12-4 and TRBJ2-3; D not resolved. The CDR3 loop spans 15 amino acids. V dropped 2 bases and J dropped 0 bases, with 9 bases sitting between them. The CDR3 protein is CASSLLGASTDTQYF. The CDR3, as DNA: TGTGCCAGCAGTTTACTCGGAGCGAGCACAGATACGCAGTATTTT.

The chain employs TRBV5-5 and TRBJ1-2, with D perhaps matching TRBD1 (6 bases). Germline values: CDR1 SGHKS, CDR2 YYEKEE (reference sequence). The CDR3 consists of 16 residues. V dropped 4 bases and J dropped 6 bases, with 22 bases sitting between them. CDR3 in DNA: TGTGCCAGCAGCCCGGACCACGACAGGTTAGGGGATGGCTACACCTTC. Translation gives CASSPDHDRLGDGYTF.

CDR3 loop: CASSPPEVFEQYF. The CDR3, as DNA: TGTGCCAGCTCACCACCGGAGGTATTCGAGCAGTACTTC. The genes are TRBV18 and TRBJ2-7, with D possibly matching TRBD2 (5 bases). Trimming took off 0 bases at V and 6 bases at J, with 9 bases between the two ends. This CDR3 region has 13 residues. CDR1 and CDR2 (germline): KGHSH, LQKENI.

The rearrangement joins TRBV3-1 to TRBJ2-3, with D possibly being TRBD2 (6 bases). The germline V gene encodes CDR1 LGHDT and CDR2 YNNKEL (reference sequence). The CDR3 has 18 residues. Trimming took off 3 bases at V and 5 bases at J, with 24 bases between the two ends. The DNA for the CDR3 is TGTGCCAGCAGCCATTCTAGTTCTAAGACCGGGAGAGAAGATACGCAGTATTTT. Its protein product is CASSHSSSKTGREDTQYF.

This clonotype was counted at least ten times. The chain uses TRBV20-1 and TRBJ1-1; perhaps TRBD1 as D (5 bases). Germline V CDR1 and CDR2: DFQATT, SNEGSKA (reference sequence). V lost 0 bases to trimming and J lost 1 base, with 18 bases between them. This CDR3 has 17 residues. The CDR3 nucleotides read TGCAGTGCTAGAGATCCGGGACGTACCCAGCGGAACACTGAAGCTTTCTTT. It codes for CSARDPGRTQRNTEAFF.

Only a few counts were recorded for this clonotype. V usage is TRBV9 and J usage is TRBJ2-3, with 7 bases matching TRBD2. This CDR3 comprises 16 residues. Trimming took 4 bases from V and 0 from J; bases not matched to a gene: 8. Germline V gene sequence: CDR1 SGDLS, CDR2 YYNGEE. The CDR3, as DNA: TGTGCCAGCAGCTCCCAGGGTAGCGGGAGCACAGATACGCAGTATTTT. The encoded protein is CASSSQGSGSTDTQYF.

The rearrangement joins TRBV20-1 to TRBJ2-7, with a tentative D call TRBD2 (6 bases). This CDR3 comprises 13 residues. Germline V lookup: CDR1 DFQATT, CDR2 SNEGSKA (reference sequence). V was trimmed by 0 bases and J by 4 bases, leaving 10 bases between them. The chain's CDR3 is CSAREGLQYEQYF. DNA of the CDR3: TGCAGTGCTAGAGAGGGACTGCAATACGAGCAGTACTTC.

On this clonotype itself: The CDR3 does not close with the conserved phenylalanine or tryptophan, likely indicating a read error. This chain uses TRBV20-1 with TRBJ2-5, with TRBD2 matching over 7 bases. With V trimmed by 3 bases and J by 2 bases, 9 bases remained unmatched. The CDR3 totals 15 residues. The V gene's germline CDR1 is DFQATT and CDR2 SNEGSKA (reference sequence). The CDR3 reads CSASPASGIQETQYL. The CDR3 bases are TGCAGTGCTAGTCCGGCTAGCGGAATTCAAGAGACCCAGTACTTG.

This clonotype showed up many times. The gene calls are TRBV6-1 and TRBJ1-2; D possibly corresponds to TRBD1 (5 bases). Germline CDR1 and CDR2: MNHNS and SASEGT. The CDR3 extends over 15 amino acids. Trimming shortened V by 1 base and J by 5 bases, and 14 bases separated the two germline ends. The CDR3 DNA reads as TGTGCCAGCAGTGAAGAGTCAGGGAGCTTTTATGGCTACACCTTC. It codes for CASSEESGSFYGYTF.

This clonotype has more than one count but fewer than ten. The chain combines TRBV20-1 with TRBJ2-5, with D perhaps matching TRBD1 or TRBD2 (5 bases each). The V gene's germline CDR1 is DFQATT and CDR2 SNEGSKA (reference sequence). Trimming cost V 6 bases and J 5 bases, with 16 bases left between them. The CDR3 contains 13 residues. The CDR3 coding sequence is TGCAGTGCCCCCGGACGGGGCGTGGAGACCCAGTACTTC. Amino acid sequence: CSAPGRGVETQYF.

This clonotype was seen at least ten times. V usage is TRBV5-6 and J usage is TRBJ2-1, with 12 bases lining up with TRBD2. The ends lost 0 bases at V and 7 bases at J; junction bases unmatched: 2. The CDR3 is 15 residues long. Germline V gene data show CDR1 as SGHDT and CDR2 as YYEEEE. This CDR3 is CASSLGTSGINEQFF. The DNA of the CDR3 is TGTGCCAGCAGCTTGGGGACTAGCGGGATAAATGAGCAGTTCTTC.

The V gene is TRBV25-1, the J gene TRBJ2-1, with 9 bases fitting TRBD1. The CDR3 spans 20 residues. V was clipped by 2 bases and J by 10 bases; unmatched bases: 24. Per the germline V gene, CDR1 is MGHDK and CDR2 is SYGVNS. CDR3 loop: CASSEEGQGRTLVISGEQFF. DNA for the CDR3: TGTGCCAGCAGTGAAGAGGGACAGGGAAGGACCCTGGTCATATCCGGCGAGCAGTTCTTC. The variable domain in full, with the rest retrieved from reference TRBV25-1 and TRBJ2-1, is EADIYQTPRYLVIGTGKKITLECSQTMGHDKMYWYQQDPGMELHLIHYSYGVNSTEKGDLSSESTVSRIRTEHFPLTLESARPSHTSQYLCASSEEGQGRTLVISGEQFFGPGTRLTVL.

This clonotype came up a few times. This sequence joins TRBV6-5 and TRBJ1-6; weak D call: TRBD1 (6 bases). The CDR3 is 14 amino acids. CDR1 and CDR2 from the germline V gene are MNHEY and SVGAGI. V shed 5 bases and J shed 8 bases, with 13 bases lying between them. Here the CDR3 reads CASSIQGSYSPLHF. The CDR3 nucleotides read TGTGCCAGCAGTATACAGGGTTCCTATTCACCCCTCCACTTT.